The 29 T cell receptor beta chains below come from one sample, sequenced in a study of blood T cell repertoires in COVID-19. Using immunoSEQ multiplex PCR, the repertoire was profiled, and TCRdb retains in-frame clones only, with some absent. The table records approximately 70,000 clones, roughly 80% of them present only once. Source material: peripheral blood. These receptors were collected from a woman aged 60-75 years with acute or convalescent COVID-19.

The chain is built from TRBV27 and TRBJ1-6, with unresolved D. The V gene lost 6 bases and the J gene lost 8 bases, with 8 bases spanning the gap. The CDR3 extends over 12 amino acids. The germline gives CDR1 MNHEY, CDR2 SMNVEV (reference sequence). The chain's CDR3 is CASRERDSPLHF. In nucleotides, the CDR3 is TGTGCCAGCAGAGAGAGGGATTCACCCCTCCACTTT.

The chain employs TRBV6-5 and TRBJ1-2, with D tentatively TRBD1 (5 bases). The CDR3 contains 15 residues. The germline V and J ends were trimmed by 7 bases and 7 bases, with 22 bases remaining between them. Germline V lookup: CDR1 MNHEY, CDR2 SVGAGI. In DNA, the CDR3 is TGTGCCAGCAACCCCGGGGGAACAGGCGTTGGTGGCTACACCTTC. It encodes CASNPGGTGVGGYTF.

The V call is TRBV12-3 or TRBV12-4, the J call TRBJ1-3; no clear D. With 1 base removed from V and 8 bases from J, the gap between germline ends came to 9 bases. The CDR3 runs to 13 residues. CDR3 region: CASSLVQLDTIYF. CDR3 DNA sequence: TGTGCCAGCAGTTTAGTACAGTTAGACACCATATATTTT.

This clone was observed a few times. This chain links TRBV6-1 with TRBJ1-5; 10 bases are shared with TRBD1. V shed 2 bases, J shed 6 bases, and the junction held 4 bases outside the gene matches. CDR3 length: 15 amino acids. Germline CDR1 and CDR2: MNHNS and SASEGT. The CDR3 protein is CASSERGQGSQPQHF. Written as DNA, the CDR3 is TGTGCCAGCAGTGAAAGGGGACAGGGGAGTCAGCCCCAGCATTTT.

CDR3 in amino acids: CASSISGGRQFF. For the CDR3, the DNA is TGTGCCAGTAGTATTTCGGGGGGGAGACAGTTCTTC. The chain employs TRBV19 and TRBJ2-1, with 8 bases that match TRBD2. CDR3 length equals 12 residues. Per the germline V gene, CDR1 is LNHDA and CDR2 is SQIVND (reference sequence). V was clipped by 3 bases and J by 13 bases; unmatched bases: 5.

This clone was seen a handful of times. This chain uses TRBV5-6 with TRBJ2-7; TRBD1 aligns across 7 bases. V lost 0 bases and J lost 0; bases outside the gene matches: 9. This CDR3 is built from 17 residues. The V gene's germline CDR1 is SGHDT and CDR2 YYEEEE. The CDR3 sequence: CASSLAAPTGVSYEQYF. The CDR3 coding sequence is TGTGCCAGCAGCTTGGCAGCTCCAACAGGGGTCTCCTACGAGCAGTACTTC.

The DNA of the CDR3 is TGTGCCACCAGTGATTCCCGGGAAAACACCGGGGAGCTGTTTTTT. Translation gives CATSDSRENTGELFF. This chain uses TRBV24-1 with TRBJ2-2, with a tentative D call TRBD2 (5 bases). Germline-derived CDR1 and CDR2 are KGHDR and SFDVKD. The V gene lost 2 bases and the J gene lost 2 bases, with 8 bases spanning the gap. This CDR3 has 15 amino acids.

The chain employs TRBV7-2 and TRBJ1-5; weak D call: TRBD1 (5 bases). V lost 1 base, J lost 6 bases, and 13 bases lay in between. The CDR3 totals 15 residues. Germline loops: CDR1 SGHTA, CDR2 FQGNSA. CDR3 in DNA: TGTGCCAGCAGCTTAGTCCCTCAGGGAGGTCAGCCCCAGCATTTT. Its translation: CASSLVPQGGQPQHF.

The rearrangement links TRBV29-1 to TRBJ2-5; D perhaps matches TRBD1 (6 bases). The germline V gene has CDR1 SQVTM and CDR2 ANQGSEA. The germline V and J ends were trimmed by 3 bases and 10 bases, with 15 bases remaining between them. CDR3 size: 12 residues. CDR3 amino acids: CSVDGDTANQYF. The DNA of the CDR3 is TGCAGCGTTGATGGGGACACAGCGAACCAGTACTTC.

The chain joins TRBV5-6 to TRBJ1-2; 7 nucleotides align to TRBD1. The germline V gene encodes CDR1 SGHDT and CDR2 YYEEEE. The CDR3 has 15 amino acids. V dropped 1 base and J dropped 4; count of bases not matched to a gene: 7. The CDR3 is CASSLWIGGSYGYTF. The CDR3 nucleotides read TGTGCCAGCAGCTTGTGGATAGGGGGCTCCTATGGCTACACCTTC.

The CDR3 loop is CASSPLGRETQYF. CDR3 DNA: TGTGCCAGCAGCCCCTTGGGCCGTGAGACCCAGTACTTC. This chain uses TRBV5-6 with TRBJ2-5; no firm D call. CDR3 length: 13 amino acids. Germline values: CDR1 SGHDT, CDR2 YYEEEE. V lost 4 bases, J lost 5 bases, and 12 bases lay in between.

The chain uses TRBV29-1 and TRBJ1-1, with D tentatively TRBD1 (5 bases). With 5 bases removed from V and 6 bases from J, the gap between germline ends came to 13 bases. The length of the CDR3 is 12 residues. The V gene's germline CDR1 is SQVTM and CDR2 ANQGSEA. The CDR3 spells CSVRAGGAEAFF. DNA of the CDR3: TGCAGCGTTCGGGCAGGAGGGGCTGAAGCTTTCTTT.

The J gene is TRBJ1-1, the V gene TRBV12-3 or TRBV12-4, with D tentatively TRBD1 (6 bases). Trimming pared 5 bases from V and 9 bases from J, leaving 13 bases between. The CDR3 totals 12 residues. The chain's CDR3 is CASSPDSRQAFF. In DNA form, the CDR3 reads TGTGCCAGCAGTCCGGACAGCCGGCAAGCTTTCTTT.

The count of this clone is one. This chain's CDR3 is CASRDIFTYGYTF. The CDR3 DNA reads TGTGCCAGCAGAGACATCTTTACCTATGGCTACACCTTC. The rearrangement links TRBV2 to TRBJ1-2; D not certain. CDR3 length equals 13 residues. The germline CDR1 and CDR2 sequences are SNHLY and FYNNEI. V lost 6 bases and J lost 4, with 12 bases in between. Supplemented by reference TRBV2 and TRBJ1-2, the full variable domain reads EPEVTQTPSHQVTQMGQEVILRCVPISNHLYFYWYRQILGQKVEFLVSFYNNEISEKSEIFDDQFSVERPDGSNFTLKIRSTKLEDSAMYFCASRDIFTYGYTFGSGTRLTVV.

For the CDR3, the DNA is TGTGCCAGCAGCTTAGGCGCTAGCGGGGGGTTCTCTCGGGAGACCCAGTACTTC. Encoded protein: CASSLGASGGFSRETQYF. J is TRBJ2-5 and V is TRBV11-2; 11 bases map to TRBD2. Germline CDR1 is SGHAT and CDR2 is FQNNGV. The CDR3 loop spans 18 amino acids. Trimming cost V 1 base and J 5 bases; bases outside gene matches: 12.

V and J are TRBV10-2 and TRBJ1-2; D gene unclear. CDR1 is WSHSY and CDR2 is SAAADI in the germline V gene. The CDR3 length is 13 residues. V was cut by 2 bases and J by 11 bases, with 15 bases left in between. CDR3 amino acids: CASSEPATTGYTF. The CDR3 coding sequence is TGCGCCAGCAGTGAGCCGGCTACTACGGGATACACCTTC.

The J gene is TRBJ2-2, the V gene TRBV5-1; D perhaps matches TRBD1 (6 bases). The V end was cut by 0 bases, the J end by 1 base, with 7 bases between. The CDR3 contains 15 residues. Germline CDR1 SGHRS, CDR2 YFSETQ. CDR3 sequence reads: CASSLVQGNTGELFF. CDR3 DNA sequence: TGCGCCAGCAGCTTGGTACAGGGGAACACCGGGGAGCTGTTTTTT.

In the case of this clone: The junction departs from the called germline gene at one end, perhaps through a read error. The chain combines TRBV30 with TRBJ1-4, with D possibly being TRBD1 (5 bases). Germline V gives CDR1 GTSNPN, CDR2 SVGIG (reference sequence). This CDR3 comprises 17 residues. The CDR3 DNA is TGTGCCTGGAGTCCCAGGGTCGGCGTCGAGCCTAATCAAAAACTGTTTTTT. Its translation: CAWSPRVGVEPNQKLFF.

The J gene is TRBJ1-5, the V gene TRBV9; D unresolved. CDR3 length: 15 amino acids. Germline V gives CDR1 SGDLS, CDR2 YYNGEE. Trimming removed 0 bases at V and 0 bases at J, with 7 bases between. The CDR3 sequence is CASSVEAHSNQPQHF. The CDR3 DNA reads TGTGCCAGCAGCGTAGAAGCCCATAGCAATCAGCCCCAGCATTTT.

The V gene is TRBV6-5, the J gene TRBJ1-1; 8 bases are a match to TRBD1. Germline-derived CDR1 and CDR2 are MNHEY and SVGAGI. The CDR3 sequence is 14 residues long. V shed 6 bases and J 11 bases; nucleotides not matched to a gene: 14. The CDR3 loop reads CASSHGQGNLGAFF. The DNA for the CDR3 is TGTGCCAGCAGCCACGGACAGGGTAATTTAGGGGCTTTCTTT.

This clone appeared a single time. V usage is TRBV9 and J usage is TRBJ2-2; TRBD1 might be the D (5 bases). The CDR3 has 15 amino acids. The V end was cut by 0 bases, the J end by 6 bases, with 12 bases between. Germline V lookup: CDR1 SGDLS, CDR2 YYNGEE. The CDR3 region has the DNA TGTGCCAGCAGCGTAGAGGGGTTGAAGGCCGGGGAGCTGTTTTTT. It yields the protein CASSVEGLKAGELFF.

This chain connects TRBV27 to TRBJ1-1; no clear D. The CDR3 covers 13 residues. The V gene lost 5 bases and the J gene lost 1 base, with 8 bases spanning the gap. CDR1 is MNHEY, CDR2 SMNVEV, per germline (reference sequence). CDR3 bases: TGTGCCAGCAGTCCCCGGGGGAACACTGAAGCTTTCTTT. Its protein product is CASSPRGNTEAFF.

The rearrangement joins TRBV4-2 to TRBJ1-2, with D tentatively TRBD1 (5 bases). This CDR3 has 17 residues. CDR1 LGHNA and CDR2 YNFKEQ come from the germline V gene. V was shortened by 0 bases and J by 0 bases, with 14 bases between the two germline ends. CDR3 amino acids: CASSQDRGGRTNYGYTF. For the CDR3, the DNA is TGTGCCAGCAGCCAAGATAGGGGAGGACGTACTAACTATGGCTACACCTTC.

The chain joins TRBV5-4 to TRBJ2-5; D not resolved. V lost 0 bases and J 9 bases, leaving 9 bases between the germline ends. The CDR3 extends over 12 amino acids. Germline V gene data show CDR1 as SGHNT and CDR2 as YYREEE (reference sequence). In nucleotides, the CDR3 is TGTGCCAGCAGCTTGGAGGCGGCGGCCCAGTACTTC. Translation gives CASSLEAAAQYF. The full variable domain, rest sourced from reference TRBV5-4 and TRBJ2-5, is ETGVTQSPTHLIKTRGQQVTLRCSSQSGHNTVSWYQQALGQGPQFIFQYYREEENGRGNFPPRFSGLQFPNYSSELNVNALELDDSALYLCASSLEAAAQYFGPGTRLLVL.

This clone was counted between two and nine times. The rearrangement uses TRBV2 and TRBJ2-1, with 7 bases fitting TRBD1. The CDR3 is 14 amino acids. Germline CDR1 reads SNHLY; CDR2 reads FYNNEI. Trimming removed 5 bases from V and 5 bases from J; junction bases left unmatched: 6. The CDR3 sequence is CASSPGTVDNEQFF. The CDR3 bases are TGTGCCAGCAGTCCCGGGACAGTAGACAATGAGCAGTTCTTC.

This clone appeared a few times. The chain is built from TRBV29-1 and TRBJ1-1; D not certain. This CDR3 has 13 residues. Trimming left V 6 bases short and J 5 bases short, with 16 bases between. Germline assignment: CDR1 SQVTM and CDR2 ANQGSEA. The CDR3 DNA reads TGCAGCGTCCCCGACGAGGGCCGGACTGAAGCTTTCTTT. This gives the protein CSVPDEGRTEAFF.

V is TRBV5-1 and J is TRBJ2-7, with D tentatively TRBD2 (5 bases). V was shortened by 7 bases and J by 1 base, with 15 bases between the two germline ends. There are 14 residues in the CDR3. Germline CDR1 reads SGHRS; CDR2 reads YFSETQ. The CDR3 here is CASQSEAVSYEQYF. DNA for the CDR3: TGCGCCAGCCAATCGGAGGCTGTGTCCTACGAGCAGTACTTC.

The V and J genes are TRBV6-1 and TRBJ1-1; D unclear. CDR3 length: 14 amino acids. Germline CDR1 is MNHNS and CDR2 is SASEGT. Trimming stripped 1 base from V and 0 bases from J, with 6 bases between. The CDR3 region has the DNA TGTGCCAGCAGTGAAGGTAGTATGAACACTGAAGCTTTCTTT. Residues: CASSEGSMNTEAFF.

This chain uses TRBV19 with TRBJ1-1; the D gene is possibly TRBD1 (5 bases). Trimming removed 1 base at V and 1 base at J, with 13 bases between. From germline, CDR1 is LNHDA and CDR2 SQIVND (reference sequence). The CDR3 has 16 residues. The CDR3 coding sequence is TGTGCCAGTAGTATAGCGGGGGAGTGGAGGAACACTGAAGCTTTCTTT. Translated, it gives CASSIAGEWRNTEAFF.